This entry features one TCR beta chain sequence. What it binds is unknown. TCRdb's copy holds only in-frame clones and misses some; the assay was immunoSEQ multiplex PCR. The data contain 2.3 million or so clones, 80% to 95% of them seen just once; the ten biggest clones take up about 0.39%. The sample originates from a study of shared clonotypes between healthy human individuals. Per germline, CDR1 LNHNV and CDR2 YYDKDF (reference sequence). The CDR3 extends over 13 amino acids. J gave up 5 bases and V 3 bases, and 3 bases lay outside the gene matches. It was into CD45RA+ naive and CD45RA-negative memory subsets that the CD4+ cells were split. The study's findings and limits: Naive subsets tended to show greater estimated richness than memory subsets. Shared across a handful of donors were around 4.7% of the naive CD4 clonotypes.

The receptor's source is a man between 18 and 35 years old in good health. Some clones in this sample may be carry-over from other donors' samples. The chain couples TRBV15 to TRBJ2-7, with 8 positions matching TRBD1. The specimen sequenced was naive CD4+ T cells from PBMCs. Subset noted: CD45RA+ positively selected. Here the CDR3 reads CATSRDRVNEQYF. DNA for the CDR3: TGTGCCACCAGCAGGGACAGGGTTAACGAGCAGTACTTC.